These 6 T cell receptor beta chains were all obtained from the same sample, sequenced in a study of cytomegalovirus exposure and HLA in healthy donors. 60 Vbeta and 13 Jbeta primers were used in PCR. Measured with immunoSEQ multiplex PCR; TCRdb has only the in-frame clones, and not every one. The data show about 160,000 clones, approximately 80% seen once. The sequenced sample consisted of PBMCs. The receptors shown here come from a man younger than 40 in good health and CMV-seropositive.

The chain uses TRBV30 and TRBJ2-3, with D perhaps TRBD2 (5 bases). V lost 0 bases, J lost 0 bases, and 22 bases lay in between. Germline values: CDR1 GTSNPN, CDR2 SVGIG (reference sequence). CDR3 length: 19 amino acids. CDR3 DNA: TGTGCCTGGAGTGTTTGGGAGACCGGACGGACCTCTAGCACAGATACGCAGTATTTT. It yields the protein CAWSVWETGRTSSTDTQYF.

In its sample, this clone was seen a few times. The CDR3 DNA reads as TGTGCCAGCAGTCCAAGACAGGGACAAAGCTCTGGGGCCAACGTCCTGACTTTC. Its translation: CASSPRQGQSSGANVLTF. The chain has TRBV28 and TRBJ2-6; 7 bases fit TRBD1. Germline V CDR1 and CDR2: MDHEN, SYDVKM. This CDR3 is 18 amino acids long. J gave up 0 bases and V 5 bases, and 10 bases lay outside the gene matches.

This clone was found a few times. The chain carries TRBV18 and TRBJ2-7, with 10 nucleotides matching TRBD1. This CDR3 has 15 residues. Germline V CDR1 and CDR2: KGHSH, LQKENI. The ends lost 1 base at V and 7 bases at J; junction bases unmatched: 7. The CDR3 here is CASSPRGTGVGEQYF. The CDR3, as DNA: TGTGCCAGCTCACCACGAGGGACAGGGGTAGGAGAGCAGTACTTC.

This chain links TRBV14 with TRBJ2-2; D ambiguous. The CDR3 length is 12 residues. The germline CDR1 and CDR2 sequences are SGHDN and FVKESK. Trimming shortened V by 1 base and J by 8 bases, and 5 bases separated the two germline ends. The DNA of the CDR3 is TGTGCCAGCAGCCAAGTCAGAGGGGAGCTGTTTTTT. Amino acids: CASSQVRGELFF.

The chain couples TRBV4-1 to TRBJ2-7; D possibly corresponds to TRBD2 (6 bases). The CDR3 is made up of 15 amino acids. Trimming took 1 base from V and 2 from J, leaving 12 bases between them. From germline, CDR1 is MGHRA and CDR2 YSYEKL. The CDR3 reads CASSQVLAWTYEQYF. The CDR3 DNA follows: TGCGCCAGCAGCCAAGTGCTAGCGTGGACCTACGAGCAGTACTTC.

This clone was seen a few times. The CDR3 coding sequence is TGTGCCTGGAGTGCCCGGGGGAGCTCCTACAATGAGCAGTTCTTC. Protein: CAWSARGSSYNEQFF. This chain connects TRBV30 to TRBJ2-1, with D tentatively TRBD2 (6 bases). In germline, CDR1 is GTSNPN, CDR2 SVGIG (reference sequence). The CDR3 sequence is 15 residues long. V was clipped by 1 base and J by 0 bases, with 10 bases between them.